This TCR beta chain was captured by sequencing in a study of T cells after yellow fever vaccination. This clonotype was detected a few times. Its antigen is not identified. Findings and limits, study-wide: Compared with primary, the secondary response was weaker and peaked at day 5, not 15.

Synthesis of TCR cDNA relied on 5'RACE template switching, which attached a universal primer site and UMIs. TCRdb reanalysed the 5' RACE reads using MiXCR and keeps one entry per CDR3 protein. In the table there are about 350,000 distinct CDR3 sequences, around 12% of which are singletons. The CDR3 totals 16 residues. The ends lost 6 bases at V and 2 bases at J; junction bases unmatched: 11. This chain joins TRBV12-3 or TRBV12-4 and TRBJ2-3; 7 bases line up with TRBD2. The receptor comes from a man between 18 and 29 years old who received the YFV17D yellow fever vaccine. The sample in question was CD4+ T cells sorted from PBMCs, obtained 15 days after the yellow fever booster vaccination. CDR3: CASRPPGLRPTDTQYF. The CDR3 DNA is TGTGCCAGCAGACCGCCGGGACTACGCCCCACAGATACGCAGTATTTT.